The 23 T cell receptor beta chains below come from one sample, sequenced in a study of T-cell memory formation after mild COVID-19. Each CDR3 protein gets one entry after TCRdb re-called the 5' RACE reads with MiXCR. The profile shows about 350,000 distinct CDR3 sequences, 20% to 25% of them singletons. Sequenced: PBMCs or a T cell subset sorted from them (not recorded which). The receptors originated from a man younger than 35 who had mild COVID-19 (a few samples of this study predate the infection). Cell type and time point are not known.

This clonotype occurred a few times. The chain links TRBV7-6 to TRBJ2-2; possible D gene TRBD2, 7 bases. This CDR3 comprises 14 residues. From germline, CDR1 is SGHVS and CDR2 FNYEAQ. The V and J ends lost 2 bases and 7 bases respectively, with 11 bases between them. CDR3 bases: TGTGCCAGCAGCTTATTAGGGGGGGACGGGGAGCTGTTTTTT. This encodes CASSLLGGDGELFF.

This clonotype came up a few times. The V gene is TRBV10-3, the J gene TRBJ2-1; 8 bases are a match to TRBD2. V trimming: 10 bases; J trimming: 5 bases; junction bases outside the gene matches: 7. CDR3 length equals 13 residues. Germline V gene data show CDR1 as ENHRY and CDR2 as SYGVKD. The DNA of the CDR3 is TGTGCCACCGGGGGGGGGTACGACAATGAGCAGTTCTTC. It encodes CATGGGYDNEQFF.

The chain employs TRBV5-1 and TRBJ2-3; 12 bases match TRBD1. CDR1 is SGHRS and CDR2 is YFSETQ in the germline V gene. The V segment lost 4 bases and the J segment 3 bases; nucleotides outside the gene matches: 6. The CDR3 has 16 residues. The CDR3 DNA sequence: TGCGCCAGCAGCAGCGGGGACAGGGGGCGGACAGATACGCAGTATTTT. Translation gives CASSSGDRGRTDTQYF.

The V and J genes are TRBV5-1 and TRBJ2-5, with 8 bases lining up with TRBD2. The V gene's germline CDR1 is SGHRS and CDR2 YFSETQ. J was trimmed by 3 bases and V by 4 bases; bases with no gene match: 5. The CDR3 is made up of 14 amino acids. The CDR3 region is CASSPGGAEETQYF. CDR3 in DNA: TGCGCCAGCAGCCCCGGGGGGGCAGAAGAGACCCAGTACTTC.

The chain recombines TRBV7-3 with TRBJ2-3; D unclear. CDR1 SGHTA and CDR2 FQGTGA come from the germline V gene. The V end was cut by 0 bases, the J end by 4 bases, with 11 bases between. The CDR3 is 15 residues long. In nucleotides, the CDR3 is TGTGCCAGCAGCTTAACCCCCCCGCCCCCAGATACGCAGTATTTT. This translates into CASSLTPPPPDTQYF.

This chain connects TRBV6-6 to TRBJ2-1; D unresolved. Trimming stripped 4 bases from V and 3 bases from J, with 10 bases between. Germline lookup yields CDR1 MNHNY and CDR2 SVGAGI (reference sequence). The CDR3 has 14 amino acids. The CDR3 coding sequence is TGTGCCAGCAGTTTCCCTGGAAGCTACAATGAGCAGTTCTTC. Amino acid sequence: CASSFPGSYNEQFF.

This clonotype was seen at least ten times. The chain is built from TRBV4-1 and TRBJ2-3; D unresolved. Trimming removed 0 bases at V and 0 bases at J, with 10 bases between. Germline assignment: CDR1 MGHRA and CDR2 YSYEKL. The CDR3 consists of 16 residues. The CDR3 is CASSQETHPSTDTQYF. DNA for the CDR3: TGCGCCAGCAGCCAAGAGACTCACCCTAGCACAGATACGCAGTATTTT.

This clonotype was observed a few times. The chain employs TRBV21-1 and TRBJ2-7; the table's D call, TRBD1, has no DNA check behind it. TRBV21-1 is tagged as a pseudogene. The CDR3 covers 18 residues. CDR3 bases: TGTGCCAGCAGCCCCCCCCGGGATGGGCAGTCCTTCTCCTACGAGCAGTACGTC. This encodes CASSPPRDGQSFSYEQYV.

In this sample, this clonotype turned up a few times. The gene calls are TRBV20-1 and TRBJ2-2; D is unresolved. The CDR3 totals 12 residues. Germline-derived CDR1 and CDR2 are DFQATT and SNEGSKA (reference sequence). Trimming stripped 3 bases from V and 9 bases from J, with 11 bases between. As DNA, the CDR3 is TGCAGTGCTAGTCAACCGCTCTGGGAGCTGTTTTTT. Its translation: CSASQPLWELFF.

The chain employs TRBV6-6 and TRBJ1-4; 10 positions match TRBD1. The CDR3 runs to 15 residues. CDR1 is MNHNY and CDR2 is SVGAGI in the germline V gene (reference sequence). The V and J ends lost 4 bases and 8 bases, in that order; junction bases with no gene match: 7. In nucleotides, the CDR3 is TGTGCCAGCAGTTCACGACAGGGGGCAGAGGAAAAACTGTTTTTT. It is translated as CASSSRQGAEEKLFF.

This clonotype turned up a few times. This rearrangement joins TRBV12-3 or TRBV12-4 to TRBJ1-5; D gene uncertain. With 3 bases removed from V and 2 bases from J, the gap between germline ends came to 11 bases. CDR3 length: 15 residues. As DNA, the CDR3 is TGTGCCAGCAGTTTCCTGGCGGGAGGCAATCAGCCCCAGCATTTT. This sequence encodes CASSFLAGGNQPQHF.

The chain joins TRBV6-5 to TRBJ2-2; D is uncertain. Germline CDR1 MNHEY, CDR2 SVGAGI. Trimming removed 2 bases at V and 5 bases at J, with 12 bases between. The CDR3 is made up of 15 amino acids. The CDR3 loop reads CASSYGRAGTGELFF. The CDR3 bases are TGTGCCAGCAGTTACGGTCGCGCTGGGACCGGGGAGCTGTTTTTT.

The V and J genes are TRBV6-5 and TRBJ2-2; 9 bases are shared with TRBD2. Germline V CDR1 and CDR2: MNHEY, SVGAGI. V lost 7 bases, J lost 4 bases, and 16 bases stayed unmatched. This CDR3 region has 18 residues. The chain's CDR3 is CASNPLPRGGQGTGELFF. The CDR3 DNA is TGTGCCAGCAATCCCCTTCCGCGGGGGGGCCAGGGCACCGGGGAGCTGTTTTTT.

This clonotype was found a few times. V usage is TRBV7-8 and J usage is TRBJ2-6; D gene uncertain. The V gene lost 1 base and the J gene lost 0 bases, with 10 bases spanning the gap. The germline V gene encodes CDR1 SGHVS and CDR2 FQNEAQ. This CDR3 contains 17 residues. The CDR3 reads CASSLVRLDSGANVLTF. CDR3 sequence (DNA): TGTGCCAGCAGCTTAGTTCGGTTGGACTCTGGGGCCAACGTCCTGACTTTC. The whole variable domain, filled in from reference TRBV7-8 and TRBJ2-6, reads GAGVSQSPRYKVAKRGQDVALRCDPISGHVSLFWYQQALGQGPEFLTYFQNEAQLDKSGLPSDRFFAERPEGSVSTLKIQRTQQEDSAVYLCASSLVRLDSGANVLTFGAGSRLTVL.

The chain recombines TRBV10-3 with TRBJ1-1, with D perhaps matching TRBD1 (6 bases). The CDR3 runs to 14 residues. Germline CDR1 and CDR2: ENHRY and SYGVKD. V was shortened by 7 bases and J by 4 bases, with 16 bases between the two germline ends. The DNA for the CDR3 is TGTGCCATCACCGAGGGGGGGCTTAGCACTGAAGCTTTCTTT. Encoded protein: CAITEGGLSTEAFF.

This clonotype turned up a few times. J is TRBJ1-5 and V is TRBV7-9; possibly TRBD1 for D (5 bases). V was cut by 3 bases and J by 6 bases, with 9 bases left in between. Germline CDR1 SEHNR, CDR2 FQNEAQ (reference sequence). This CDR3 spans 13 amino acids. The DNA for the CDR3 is TGTGCCAGCAGCTTCCAGGGCGGTCAGCCCCAGCATTTT. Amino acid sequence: CASSFQGGQPQHF.

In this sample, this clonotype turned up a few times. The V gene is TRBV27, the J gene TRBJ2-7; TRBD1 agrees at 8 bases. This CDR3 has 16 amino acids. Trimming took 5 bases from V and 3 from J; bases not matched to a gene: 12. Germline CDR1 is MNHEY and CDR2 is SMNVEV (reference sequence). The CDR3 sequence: CASSPSLDRDNYEQYV. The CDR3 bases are TGTGCCAGCAGTCCCTCTTTGGACAGGGACAACTACGAGCAGTACGTC.

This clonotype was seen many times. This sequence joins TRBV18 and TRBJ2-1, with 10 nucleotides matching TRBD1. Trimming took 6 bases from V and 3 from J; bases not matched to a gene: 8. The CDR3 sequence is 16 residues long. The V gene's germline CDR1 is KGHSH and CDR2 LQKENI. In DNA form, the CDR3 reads TGTGCCAGCTCCCAGACGGACAGGGGGTTCTACAATGAGCAGTTCTTC. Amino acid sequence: CASSQTDRGFYNEQFF.

CDR3 nucleotide sequence: TGTGCCATCGCCCCTAGCGGGGGCCAAGAGACCCAGTACTTC. Translated: CAIAPSGGQETQYF. V and J are TRBV6-2 or TRBV6-3 and TRBJ2-5, with 10 bases aligning to TRBD2. The ends lost 10 bases at V and 1 base at J; junction bases unmatched: 6. There are 14 residues in the CDR3. Germline V gives CDR1 MNHEY, CDR2 SVGEGT.

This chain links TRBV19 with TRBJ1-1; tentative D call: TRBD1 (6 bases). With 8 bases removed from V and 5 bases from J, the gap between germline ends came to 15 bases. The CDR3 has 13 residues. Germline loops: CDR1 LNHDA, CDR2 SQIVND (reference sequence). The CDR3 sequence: CASWAGEGTEAFF. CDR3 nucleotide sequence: TGTGCCAGTTGGGCAGGGGAGGGGACTGAAGCTTTCTTT.

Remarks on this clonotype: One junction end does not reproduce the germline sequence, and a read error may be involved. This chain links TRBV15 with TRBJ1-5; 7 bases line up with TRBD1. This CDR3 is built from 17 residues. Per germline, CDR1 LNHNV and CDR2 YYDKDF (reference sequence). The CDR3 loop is CATSRGTGAYSNQPQHF. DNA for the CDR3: TGTGCCACCAGCAGAGGTACAGGGGCCTATAGCAATCAGCCACAGCATTTT.

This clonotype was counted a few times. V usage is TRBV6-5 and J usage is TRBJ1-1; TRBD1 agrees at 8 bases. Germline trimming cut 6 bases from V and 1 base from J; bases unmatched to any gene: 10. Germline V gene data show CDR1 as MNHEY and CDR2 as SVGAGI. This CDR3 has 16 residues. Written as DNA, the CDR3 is TGTGCCAGCAGCCCTGGACAGGGTGGGGGGAACACTGAAGCTTTCTTT. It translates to CASSPGQGGGNTEAFF.

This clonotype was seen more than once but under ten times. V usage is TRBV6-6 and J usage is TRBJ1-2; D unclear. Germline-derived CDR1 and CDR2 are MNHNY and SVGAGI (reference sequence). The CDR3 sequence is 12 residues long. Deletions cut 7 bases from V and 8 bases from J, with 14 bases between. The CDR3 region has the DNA TGTGCCAGCACTCCCCTGATTGGGGGCTACACCTTC. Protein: CASTPLIGGYTF.